This T cell receptor beta chain was found in a study of identical twins (dated by TCRdb to between 2015 and 2016). Background for the entire study: To test whether fetal clonotypes persist, the study used deep sequencing on TCR alpha and beta repertoires from monozygotic twins, unrelated adults of various ages, and cord blood. To rule out contamination, the twin experiments were replicated at different times with different library preparation protocols. Results and caveats for the whole study, not just this receptor: Compared with coincidental sharing between unrelated individuals, out-of-frame TCR alpha sequences shared between twins showed an excess of sequences with low generation probability. The excess sharing between twins in beta out-of-frame sequences was weaker because fewer shared sequences reduced the signal-to-noise ratio. Because the same donors could not be followed over many years, the conclusions depended on cross-sectional statistical analysis. Abundant cord blood beta clonotypes carried fewer insertions; young adult naive repertoires showed a weaker similar trend, while memory repertoires showed none. In monozygotic twins, out-of-frame TCR alpha sharing was systematically underestimated by recombination models, although the models agreed with sharing between unrelated individuals. Zero-insertion analyses could be partly confounded by invariant T cells such as MAIT and iNKT, though diverse VJ usage argued against such confounding for most clonotypes.

Looking up the germline V gene (reference sequence) yields CDR1 LGHDT and CDR2 YNNKEL. The CDR3 numbers 12 residues from cysteine through phenylalanine. Kept here is only the CDR3 DNA, which spans 36 bases and is read in frame from base 1. V is pared back by 3 bases and J by 10 bases, with 10 bases lying between the germline termini. Notes on this clonotype: Its cognate antigen has yet to be identified. No base qualities exist here, and no much larger clone lies one base off it.

To prepare the library, 5' RACE was applied. The instrument given in TCRdb is Illumina HiSeq 2000. Template switching introduced a universal primer binding site; the final cDNA contained a unique molecular identifier, enabling accurate counting of TCR cDNA molecules. Specific primers in the conserved constant-segment region were used to synthesize first-strand cDNA for TCR alpha and beta chains. Each cDNA library was double barcoded, with a SMART-Mk sample barcode plus Illumina barcodes, to control for contamination. Two successive PCR steps introduced TruSeq adapter sequences along with Illumina sample barcodes. The Illumina HiSeq platform was used with custom primers to sequence TCR alpha and beta cDNA libraries. As for the authors' bioinformatics: MiGEC processed the raw reads to extract unique molecular identifiers, while MiXCR was used to determine the CDR3 positions. For each individual, recombination models were inferred using an EM algorithm with the repgenHMM and IGoR tools. The analysis of shared clonotypes was done with the tcR package in R, with sharing normalized by the product of cloneset sizes. To study raw recombination free of thymic and clonal selection effects, out-of-frame nonproductive sequences were analyzed. TCRdb reran the public reads through fastp at Q25 and MiXCR, keeping productive beta chains. All rows with the same CDR3 protein become a single entry with the most common DNA and genes. TCRdb assigned the V and J calls; the authors' analysis was not used. This sample gives 500,000 to 550,000 distinct CDR3 sequences in total; around 20% of them show up just once. The top ten clones comprise about 0.93% of the sample.

All donors were healthy Caucasians. Three pairs of female monozygotic twins, all aged about 18 to 30 years, made up the twin cohort. Positive isolation kits from Invitrogen were used to isolate CD4+ and CD8+ T cell populations. These same data were also listed under a study on T cells expressing NK-cell markers. As that second study puts it: Several donors provided sorted CD3+CD56+NKG2C+, CD3+CD56+NKG2C- and CD3+CD56-NKG2C+ T-cell subsets, whose TCR beta-chain repertoires were profiled. Of the eight sequenced donors, seven were found to be HCMV-seropositive and one was found to be HCMV-seronegative. To restrict sorting to alphabetaTCR-expressing T cells, an anti-gammadeltaTCR antibody was added in several experiments. In more than five donors, the dominant CD3+CD56+NKG2C+ clonotypes were found to rank among the top 10 CD8+ clonotypes and to make up about 1.0-7.0% of CD8+ T cells. Those dominant clonotypes were again the most abundant among CD3+CD56-NKG2C+ cells in a few donors, at about 28.3-60.1%. It remained unclear whether the expanded NKG2C-expressing T cell clones were specific for HCMV antigens. The eight sequenced donors were randomly selected healthy volunteers, three men and five women. HCMV serostatus was determined by detecting HCMV-specific IgG in serum with a commercial ELISA kit. Reads were demultiplexed and grouped by UMI with MIGEC, and clonotypes were assembled and quantified with MiTCR. To remove erroneous sequences, TCR cDNA sequences were retained only when supported by two or more reads. Downstream repertoire analysis used the tcR package, and clonotypes were matched across fractions by CDR3 nucleotide sequence plus V segment. VDJmatch was used to annotate antigen specificity against VDJdb, with one amino acid substitution in CDR3 allowed.

The sequence derives from a woman in her late teens or twenties in good health. In this chain, TRBV3-1 is recombined with TRBJ2-1; possibly the D gene is TRBD1, per 5 matching bases. The sequencing sample was made of CD4+ T cells sorted from blood. Here is the DNA: TGTGCCAGCAGCCATGGGCCAGGGGAGCAGTTCTTC. Translated, this is CASSHGPGEQFF.